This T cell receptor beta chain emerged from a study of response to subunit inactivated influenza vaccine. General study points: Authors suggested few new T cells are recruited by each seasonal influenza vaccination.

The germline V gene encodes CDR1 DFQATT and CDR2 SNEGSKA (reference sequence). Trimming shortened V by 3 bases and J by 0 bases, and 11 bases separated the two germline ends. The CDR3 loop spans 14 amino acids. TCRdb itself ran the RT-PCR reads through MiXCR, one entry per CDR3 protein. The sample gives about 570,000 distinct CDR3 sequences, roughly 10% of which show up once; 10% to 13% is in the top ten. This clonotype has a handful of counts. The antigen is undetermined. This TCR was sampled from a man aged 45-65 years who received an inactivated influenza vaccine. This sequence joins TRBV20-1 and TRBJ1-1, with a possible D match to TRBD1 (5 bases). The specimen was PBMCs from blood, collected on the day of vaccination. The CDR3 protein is CSARRTSMNTEAFF. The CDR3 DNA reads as TGCAGTGCTAGGCGGACATCTATGAACACTGAAGCTTTCTTT.